This TCR beta chain stems from a study of PD-L1 blockade in urothelial cancer (dated by TCRdb to the late 2010s). At the level of the whole study: Every patient began therapy in the mid-2010s and was given atezolizumab 1,200 mg intravenously every 3 weeks. About 90% of the 29 patients were males with bladder-origin urothelial cancer, and about 60% of the 29 reported a prior smoking history. An ECOG performance status of 0 or 1 was recorded for the patients, and 0 to 3 prior chemotherapy regimens had been received by the patients. Blood samples were analyzed at 3 weeks after treatment start (second dose) and at 6 weeks after treatment start. Blood samples yielded a median of 141,255 T cells and roughly 83,000 unique TCRs, with median clonality around 0.084. The study, an exploratory multi-omic analysis, examined somatic, immune and clinical correlates of response to PD-L1 blockade with atezolizumab in urothelial cancer. Pretreatment tumor samples, along with matched peripheral blood serially collected before and after atezolizumab treatment, were subjected to TCR sequencing. Durable clinical benefit was defined as progression-free survival longer than 6 months, and TCR features were also tested against progression-free and overall survival. In the same patients, pretreatment tumors underwent whole exome sequencing and RNA sequencing in addition to TCR sequencing. Durable clinical benefit was achieved by nine patients but not by the remaining 20. Pretreatment blood TCR-seq was available for fewer than 30 patients, at least one posttreatment blood collection was obtained for about 24 patients, and tumor TCR-seq was available for about 24 patients.

V sheds 4 bases and J sheds 2 bases, leaving 13 bases between their ends. CDR1 and CDR2 (SGHRS, YFSETQ) derive from the germline V gene. The CDR3 measures 14 amino acids from cysteine to phenylalanine. Of all the DNA, just the CDR3 is kept, 42 bases in frame from base 1. This sample's time point label indicates: pretreatment peripheral blood. The cohort comprised 25 to 35 patients with locally advanced or metastatic urothelial carcinoma treated at Memorial Sloan Kettering on a trial protocol. Peripheral blood mononuclear cells were collected pretreatment and during treatment, with between 1 and 8 total time points per patient. The Qiagen DNeasy Blood extraction kit was used to purify genomic DNA from total PBMCs and tumor samples. PBMCs were collected pretreatment and during treatment and were isolated and stored as previously described. To estimate absolute template abundance from read counts, synthetic TCR analog templates were spiked into each PCR. The immunoSEQ assay used bias-controlled V and J gene primers to amplify TCRbeta CDR3 regions from genomic DNA. Sequencing of rearranged TCRbeta segments was performed at approximately 20X coverage. Under the source paper's analysis protocol: Sequencing errors were corrected by clustering and CDR3s were annotated against IMGT to assign V, D and J genes. Only productive TCRbeta rearrangements were used in downstream analyses, excluding out-of-frame or stop-codon sequences. Clonality was calculated as one minus the Shannon entropy normalized by the log of the number of unique productive sequences. Clones differing between time points or between blood and tumor were identified by Fisher's exact test with Benjamini-Hochberg correction at adjusted p below 0.01. TCRdb's version of the immuneACCESS table is confined to in-frame rearrangements and falls short of the full clone set. An unresolved V gene accounts for under half of the shortfall where checked; the remainder is of unknown origin. V, J and clone size are taken as reported in that table, and D and trimming were inferred from the DNA itself. Across this sample there are 50,000 to 65,000 clones, with about 76% seen only once. The top ten clonotypes cover 3.2% of the sample.

The study at large found these results: Because the sample size was small (n of about 30) and many exploratory analyses were performed, the results are intended to be hypothesis-generating. A pretreatment peripheral blood TCR clonality below the median was linked to improved progression-free and overall survival. Patients with durable benefit showed greater expansion of tumor-associated TCR clones in peripheral blood 3 weeks after starting treatment (n ≈ 20, p = 0.022).

Turning to this clone: Its specific antigen is unknown. The record has no base qualities; no much larger clone is one base away.

The sample in question was PBMCs, obtained around atezolizumab (anti-PD-L1) treatment. Here the chain combines TRBV5-1 and TRBJ2-7; possibly the D gene is TRBD2, per 6 matching bases. The receptor was derived from a man aged 65 to 85 with urothelial cancer. The base sequence is TGCGCCAGCAGCGCCTCGGGACTCGCCTACGAGCAGTACTTC. Protein translation: CASSASGLAYEQYF.